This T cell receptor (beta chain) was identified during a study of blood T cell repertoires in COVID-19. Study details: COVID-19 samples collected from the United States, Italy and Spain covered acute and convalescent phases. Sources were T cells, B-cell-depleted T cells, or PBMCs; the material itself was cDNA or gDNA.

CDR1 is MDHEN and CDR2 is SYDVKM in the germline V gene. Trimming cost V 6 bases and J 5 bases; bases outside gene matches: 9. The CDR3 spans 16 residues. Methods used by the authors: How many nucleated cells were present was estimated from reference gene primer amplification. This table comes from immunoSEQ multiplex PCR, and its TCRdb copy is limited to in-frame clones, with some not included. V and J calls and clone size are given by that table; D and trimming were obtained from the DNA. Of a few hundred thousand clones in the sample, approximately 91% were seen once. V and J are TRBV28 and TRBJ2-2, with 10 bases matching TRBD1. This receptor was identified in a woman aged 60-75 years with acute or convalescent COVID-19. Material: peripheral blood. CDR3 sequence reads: CASRVGDRGRTGELFF. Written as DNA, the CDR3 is TGTGCCAGCAGAGTGGGAGACAGGGGGCGAACCGGGGAGCTGTTTTTT. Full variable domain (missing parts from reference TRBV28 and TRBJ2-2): DVKVTQSSRYLVKRTGEKVFLECVQDMDHENMFWYRQDPGLGLRLIYFSYDVKMKEKGDIPEGYSVSREKKERFSLILESASTNQTSMYLCASRVGDRGRTGELFFGEGSRLTVL.